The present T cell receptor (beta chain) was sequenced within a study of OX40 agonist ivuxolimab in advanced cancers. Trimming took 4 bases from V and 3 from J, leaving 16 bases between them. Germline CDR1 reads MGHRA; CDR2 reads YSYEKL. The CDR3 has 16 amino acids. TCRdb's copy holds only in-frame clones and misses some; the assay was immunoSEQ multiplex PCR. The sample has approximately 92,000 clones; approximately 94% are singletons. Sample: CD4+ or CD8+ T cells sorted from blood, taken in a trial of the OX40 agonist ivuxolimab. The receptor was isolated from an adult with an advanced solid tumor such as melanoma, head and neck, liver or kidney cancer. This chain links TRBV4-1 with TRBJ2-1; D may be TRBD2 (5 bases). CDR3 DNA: TGCGCCAGCAGCCCTTTGGACTTGCTAATCTACAATGAGCAGTTCTTC. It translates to CASSPLDLLIYNEQFF.